The 29 T cell receptor beta chains below come from one sample, sequenced in a study of blood T cell repertoires in COVID-19. This table comes from immunoSEQ multiplex PCR, and its TCRdb copy is limited to in-frame clones, with some not included. The data show 200,000 to 250,000 clones, 84% seen once. The sequencing sample was made of PBMCs or T cells enriched from blood (not recorded which). These receptors were taken from a man aged 55-75 years who had recovered from COVID-19.

The chain combines TRBV5-1 with TRBJ2-1, with D unclear. The ends were cut back, 4 bases at V and 8 bases at J, with 7 bases in the middle. Germline CDR1 SGHRS, CDR2 YFSETQ. The CDR3 contains 11 residues. The DNA for the CDR3 is TGCGCCAGCAGCCTAGACTATGAGCAGTTCTTC. Protein sequence: CASSLDYEQFF.

This sequence joins TRBV5-1 and TRBJ1-2; possible D gene TRBD1, 6 bases. The CDR3 contains 13 residues. Trimming left V 1 base short and J 6 bases short, with 10 bases between. Germline CDR1 reads SGHRS; CDR2 reads YFSETQ. The CDR3 reads CASSLQQGNGYTF. CDR3 bases: TGCGCCAGCAGCTTGCAACAGGGAAATGGCTACACCTTC.

The chain recombines TRBV27 with TRBJ2-7; 8 nucleotides agree with TRBD2. CDR1 is MNHEY, CDR2 SMNVEV, per germline (reference sequence). Losses at the gene ends were 6 bases for V and 6 bases for J; bases not matched to a gene: 16. The CDR3 is 16 amino acids. In DNA, the CDR3 is TGTGCCAGCAGCCCTTTCGGGGGGGAGGTTGCTGGCGAGCAGTACTTC. Its protein product is CASSPFGGEVAGEQYF.

CDR3 DNA: TGCGCCAGCACAGCGACGGGGGGCACTGAAGCTTTCTTT. It translates to CASTATGGTEAFF. The chain has TRBV5-1 and TRBJ1-1; TRBD1 might be the D (5 bases). This CDR3 has 13 amino acids. V lost 6 bases to trimming and J lost 4 bases, with 13 bases between them. In germline, CDR1 is SGHRS, CDR2 YFSETQ.

CDR3 DNA sequence: TGTGCCAGCTCACCAGGGTCAGGGAATCAGCCCCAGCATTTT. Its translation is CASSPGSGNQPQHF. The chain couples TRBV18 to TRBJ1-5; a possible D gene is TRBD1 (5 bases). CDR1 KGHSH and CDR2 LQKENI come from the germline V gene. V lost 2 bases to trimming and J lost 4 bases, with 9 bases between them. The CDR3 totals 14 residues.

The chain carries TRBV7-9 and TRBJ1-1; 7 nucleotides align to TRBD1. Germline CDR1 is SEHNR and CDR2 is FQNEAQ (reference sequence). This CDR3 region has 14 residues. V dropped 5 bases and J dropped 6; count of bases not matched to a gene: 9. The CDR3 coding sequence is TGTGCCAGCAGCCCTCGACAGGGTTGGGCTGAAGCTTTCTTT. Amino acids: CASSPRQGWAEAFF.

The chain carries TRBV10-3 and TRBJ1-6; 9 positions agree with TRBD1. The CDR3 is 15 amino acids. CDR1 ENHRY and CDR2 SYGVKD come from the germline V gene. The trim removed 10 bases at V and 7 bases at J, leaving 11 bases unmatched. CDR3 loop: CATRDRALENSPLHF. CDR3 in DNA: TGTGCCACAAGGGACAGGGCCTTGGAAAATTCACCCCTCCACTTT.

J is TRBJ2-5 and V is TRBV25-1; TRBD2 is a possible D gene (5 bases). Germline values: CDR1 MGHDK, CDR2 SYGVNS. V lost 6 bases, J lost 5 bases, and 22 bases lay in between. The CDR3 runs to 16 residues. CDR3 loop: CASSPLLRGRTETQYF. In DNA form, the CDR3 reads TGTGCCAGCAGCCCGCTCCTCCGGGGTCGGACGGAGACCCAGTACTTC.

The V and J genes are TRBV5-1 and TRBJ2-5; maybe TRBD2 (5 bases). Germline CDR1 is SGHRS and CDR2 is YFSETQ. V dropped 2 bases and J dropped 5 bases, with 10 bases sitting between them. This CDR3 has 13 amino acids. The CDR3 sequence: CASSFGEGETQYF. In DNA form, the CDR3 reads TGCGCCAGCAGCTTCGGGGAAGGGGAGACCCAGTACTTC.

The chain joins TRBV7-9 to TRBJ1-2, with a possible D match to TRBD1 (5 bases). Germline V lookup: CDR1 SEHNR, CDR2 FQNEAQ (reference sequence). Deletions cut 5 bases from V and 2 bases from J, with 21 bases between. CDR3 size: 17 residues. The CDR3 bases are TGTGCCAGCAGCCTCGGCGGGGGGAGGATAGGGAACTATGGCTACACCTTC. Its translation is CASSLGGGRIGNYGYTF.

The chain couples TRBV24-1 to TRBJ2-7; 8 bases align to TRBD1. The germline V gene has CDR1 KGHDR and CDR2 SFDVKD. The CDR3 is 15 residues long. The V segment lost 4 bases and the J segment 5 bases; nucleotides outside the gene matches: 9. The CDR3: CATSDPGQGAHEQYF. The CDR3 nucleotides read TGTGCCACCAGTGACCCTGGACAGGGTGCCCACGAGCAGTACTTC.

The V call is TRBV20-1, the J call TRBJ2-3; D is possibly TRBD2 (6 bases). Trimming cost V 3 bases and J 0 bases, with 16 bases left between them. The CDR3 length is 16 residues. In germline, CDR1 is DFQATT, CDR2 SNEGSKA (reference sequence). CDR3 in amino acids: CSASPGGQASTDTQYF. As DNA, the CDR3 is TGCAGTGCTAGTCCCGGAGGGCAAGCGAGCACAGATACGCAGTATTTT.

The chain employs TRBV5-1 and TRBJ2-7; a weak D match, TRBD2 (6 bases). This CDR3 has 15 amino acids. Trimming removed 4 bases at V and 4 bases at J, with 18 bases between. CDR1 and CDR2 (germline): SGHRS, YFSETQ. The CDR3 reads CASSPKEGQLYEQYF. The CDR3 DNA is TGCGCCAGCAGCCCGAAGGAGGGGCAACTTTACGAGCAGTACTTC.

The rearrangement links TRBV6-1 to TRBJ2-7; the D is unclear. Between the trimmed V and J ends, which lost 0 bases and 3 bases, there was a span of 3 bases. The CDR3 sequence is 12 residues long. CDR1 and CDR2 from the germline V gene are MNHNS and SASEGT. CDR3 residues: CASSEAGYEQYF. CDR3 in DNA: TGTGCCAGCAGTGAAGCCGGCTACGAGCAGTACTTC.

The genes are TRBV6-4 and TRBJ1-5, with TRBD1 identical over 8 bases. CDR1 MRHNA and CDR2 SNTAGT come from the germline V gene. The CDR3 is 15 amino acids. V lost 6 bases and J lost 4; bases outside the gene matches: 8. The CDR3: CASRGDRCSNQPQHF. CDR3 nucleotide sequence: TGTGCCAGCAGGGGGGACAGGTGTTCTAATCAGCCCCAGCATTTT.

The chain has TRBV10-3 and TRBJ1-6; no clear D gene. CDR3 size: 14 residues. V lost 4 bases and J lost 4, with 8 bases in between. The germline gives CDR1 ENHRY, CDR2 SYGVKD. The CDR3 sequence is CAISVEAYNSPLHF. DNA for the CDR3: TGTGCCATCAGTGTTGAAGCTTATAATTCACCCCTCCACTTT.

CDR3: CASSLVHRGRANYGYTF. DNA for the CDR3: TGTGCCAGCAGCTTGGTGCATCGAGGTAGAGCTAACTATGGCTACACCTTC. J is TRBJ1-2 and V is TRBV5-8; D not certain. Germline assignment: CDR1 SGHTS and CDR2 YDEGEE. V was shortened by 0 bases and J by 0 bases, with 15 bases between the two germline ends. The CDR3 totals 17 residues.

The chain joins TRBV5-1 to TRBJ2-1, with 8 bases fitting TRBD2. The germline CDR1 and CDR2 sequences are SGHRS and YFSETQ. The CDR3 is 15 residues long. The J segment lost 2 bases and the V segment lost 0 bases, leaving 1 base of the junction unmatched. CDR3: CASSLAGGAYNEQFF. CDR3 in DNA: TGCGCCAGCAGCTTGGCCGGGGGGGCCTACAATGAGCAGTTCTTC.

V usage is TRBV25-1 and J usage is TRBJ1-1, with 8 bases lining up with TRBD1. CDR3 length: 15 residues. J lost 6 bases, V lost 4 bases, and 10 bases had no gene match. Germline values: CDR1 MGHDK, CDR2 SYGVNS. The CDR3 reads CASSGGTGRLAEAFF. The CDR3, as DNA: TGTGCCAGCAGTGGGGGGACAGGAAGGTTGGCTGAAGCTTTCTTT.

The chain is built from TRBV3-1 (or the pseudogene TRBV3-2) and TRBJ2-5; maybe TRBD2 (6 bases). Germline V gene sequence: CDR1 LGHDT, CDR2 YNNKEL (reference sequence). Trimming removed 4 bases at V and 2 bases at J, with 14 bases between. The CDR3 loop spans 15 amino acids. The CDR3 loop is CASSRVSGDQETQYF. The CDR3 bases are TGTGCCAGCAGCCGAGTTAGCGGAGATCAAGAGACCCAGTACTTC.

This rearrangement joins TRBV3-1 (or the pseudogene TRBV3-2) to TRBJ1-1; the match to TRBD1 covers 9 bases. The CDR3 is 16 residues long. Losses at the gene ends were 1 base for V and 7 bases for J; bases not matched to a gene: 10. Germline CDR1 and CDR2: LGHDT and YNNKEL (reference sequence). The CDR3 loop reads CASSQAGTGGVGEAFF. In DNA form, the CDR3 reads TGTGCCAGCAGCCAAGCAGGTACAGGGGGCGTCGGTGAAGCTTTCTTT.

The chain links TRBV5-4 to TRBJ1-2; no clear D gene. Trimming left V 0 bases short and J 7 bases short, with 16 bases between. Germline V gene sequence: CDR1 SGHNT, CDR2 YYREEE (reference sequence). The length of the CDR3 is 15 residues. The CDR3 sequence: CASSLVSPGKGGYTF. In nucleotides, the CDR3 is TGTGCCAGCAGCTTGGTTAGTCCGGGGAAGGGTGGCTACACCTTC. The full variable domain, in which reference TRBV5-4 and TRBJ1-2 provide the parts outside the CDR3, is ETGVTQSPTHLIKTRGQQVTLRCSSQSGHNTVSWYQQALGQGPQFIFQYYREEENGRGNFPPRFSGLQFPNYSSELNVNALELDDSALYLCASSLVSPGKGGYTFGSGTRLTVV.

This CDR3 reads CASSYPREGSSGNTIYF. The CDR3 nucleotides are TGTGCCAGTAGCTACCCTAGGGAGGGCAGCTCTGGAAACACCATATATTTT. V is TRBV19 and J is TRBJ1-3, with no clear D. The germline CDR1 and CDR2 sequences are LNHDA and SQIVND (reference sequence). The V gene lost 6 bases and the J gene lost 0 bases, with 18 bases spanning the gap. The CDR3 runs to 17 residues. Supplemented by reference TRBV19 and TRBJ1-3, the full variable domain reads DGGITQSPKYLFRKEGQNVTLSCEQNLNHDAMYWYRQDPGQGLRLIYYSQIVNDFQKGDIAEGYSVSREKKESFPLTVTSAQKNPTAFYLCASSYPREGSSGNTIYFGEGSWLTVV.

This chain uses TRBV6-5 with TRBJ2-1; D not certain. Germline lookup yields CDR1 MNHEY and CDR2 SVGAGI. This CDR3 has 14 residues. Trimming stripped 6 bases from V and 4 bases from J, with 13 bases between. DNA of the CDR3: TGTGCCAGCAGCCCCAGAAGAAGTTACAATGAGCAGTTCTTC. Translated, it gives CASSPRRSYNEQFF.

The V gene is TRBV4-3, the J gene TRBJ1-3, with unresolved D. Germline loops: CDR1 LGHNA, CDR2 YSLEER. This CDR3 has 16 amino acids. Trimming took off 1 base at V and 0 bases at J, with 10 bases between the two ends. The CDR3: CASSQVAGLSGNTIYF. The CDR3 DNA reads TGCGCCAGCAGCCAAGTTGCGGGCCTCTCTGGAAACACCATATATTTT.

The rearrangement uses TRBV29-1 and TRBJ2-7, with 8 positions matching TRBD1. The CDR3 runs to 13 residues. The germline V gene has CDR1 SQVTM and CDR2 ANQGSEA. V lost 6 bases to trimming and J lost 3 bases; unmatched junction nucleotides: 7. The CDR3 loop reads CSVPGQASYEQYF. CDR3 bases: TGCAGCGTCCCGGGACAGGCTAGCTACGAGCAGTACTTC.

The V gene is TRBV30, the J gene TRBJ2-7; TRBD1 matches 9 bases. CDR3 length equals 17 residues. Germline trimming cut 3 bases from V and 6 bases from J; bases unmatched to any gene: 18. CDR1 is GTSNPN, CDR2 SVGIG, per germline (reference sequence). The CDR3 coding sequence is TGTGCCTGGAGGGAGACAACCTCCGGGACAGGGCGCCTCGAGCAGTACTTC. This encodes CAWRETTSGTGRLEQYF.

The chain employs TRBV18 and TRBJ1-4; D is undetermined. V was shortened by 1 base and J by 0 bases, with 9 bases between the two germline ends. CDR3 length equals 16 residues. From germline, CDR1 is KGHSH and CDR2 LQKENI. The CDR3 is CASSPRALATNEKLFF. CDR3 DNA: TGTGCCAGCTCACCACGAGCACTTGCAACTAATGAAAAACTGTTTTTT.

The chain couples TRBV19 to TRBJ2-3; D possibly corresponds to TRBD1 (6 bases). V lost 6 bases and J 4 bases, leaving 20 bases between the germline ends. The length of the CDR3 is 16 residues. Germline V gene sequence: CDR1 LNHDA, CDR2 SQIVND (reference sequence). The CDR3 loop is CASSPKGVAFADTQYF. The CDR3 DNA reads as TGTGCCAGTAGCCCAAAGGGGGTAGCTTTTGCAGATACGCAGTATTTT.